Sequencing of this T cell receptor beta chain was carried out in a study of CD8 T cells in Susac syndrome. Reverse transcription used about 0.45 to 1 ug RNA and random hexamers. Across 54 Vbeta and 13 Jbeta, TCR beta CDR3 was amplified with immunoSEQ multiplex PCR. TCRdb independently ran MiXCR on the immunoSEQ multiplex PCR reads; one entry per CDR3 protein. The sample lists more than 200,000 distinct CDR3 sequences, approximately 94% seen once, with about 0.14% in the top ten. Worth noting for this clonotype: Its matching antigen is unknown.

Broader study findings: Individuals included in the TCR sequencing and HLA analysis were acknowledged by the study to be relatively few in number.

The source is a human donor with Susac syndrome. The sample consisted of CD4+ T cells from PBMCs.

The CDR3 nucleotides read TGCAGTGCCATGAGGACAGGGGGGAATGAAAAACTGTTTTTT. This gives the protein CSAMRTGGNEKLFF. The chain joins TRBV20-1 to TRBJ1-4, with TRBD1 matching 10 bases. Germline V gene sequence: CDR1 DFQATT, CDR2 SNEGSKA (reference sequence). CDR3 length equals 14 residues. V trimming: 6 bases; J trimming: 5 bases; junction bases outside the gene matches: 6.